This note documents a single TCR beta chain sequence. Its antigen remains unidentified. It has no much larger one-base neighbor in the sample; base qualities were not kept. Library generation was performed with the immunoSEQ multiplex PCR assay. The multiplex PCR relied on a mix of 60 forward primers for TCR Vbeta segments and 13 reverse primers for TCR Jbeta segments. Amplification of the CDR3 region of rearranged TCR beta genes was performed with a multiplex PCR assay on genomic DNA. Amplified TCR beta libraries were sequenced as 87-base-pair reads on the Illumina HiSeq System. The paper's processing steps were these. In a later analysis, 77 million or so unique TCR beta chains were counted across the 690 or so repertoires, and approximately 9.9 million of these chains were shared by at least two donors. Raw reads were error-corrected and collapsed into unique sequences by a nearest-neighbor algorithm in which closely related sequences were merged to remove PCR and sequencing errors. To assign V, D and J gene segments, CDR3 sequences were aligned to IMGT reference sequences. For a sequence to be retained, a match of at least six nucleotides was required to both a V gene segment and a J gene segment. A rearrangement counted as productive if the CDR3 had no stop codons and remained in frame with V and J, and every other rearrangement counted as non-productive. CDR3 was defined by IMGT convention, running from the second conserved V-encoded cysteine to the conserved J-encoded phenylalanine. The earlier analysis of some 540 of the donors excluded any sequence lacking an unambiguous match to a single V gene segment. In an earlier analysis of 587 of the donors, a V segment was called functional when productive rearrangements were above 56.7%, and segregating when the standard deviation between donors exceeded 5%. To diagnose cytomegalovirus status from the catalog of TCR beta chain sequences, a statistical classification framework was built. In a later analysis, V and J genes were assigned by comparing TCR nucleotide sequences against IMGT/GENE-DB human TR gene sequences. In a later analysis, CDR3 sequences and most-parsimonious VDJ recombination scenarios were assigned using the TCRdist pipeline. In a later analysis, each TCR beta chain was defined by its CDR3 amino acid sequence together with its V-gene family, and reads without a unique V-gene family were excluded. To address suspected cross-contamination and a sequencing artifact, a later analysis removed approximately 600 highly shared, low-generation-probability nucleotide sequences. In a later analysis, a clonal expansion index for each public chain was calculated from normalized within-repertoire ranks of inferred template counts. In a later analysis, generation probabilities were computed with a VDJ recombination model fitted to out-of-frame rearrangements, and the resulting probabilities were checked against IGoR. A later analysis scored TCR-TCR, TCR-HLA and TCR-CMV co-occurrence with hypergeometric tests, applying a repertoire-size bias correction to TCR pairs. A later analysis estimated false discovery rates by permuting HLA or CMV assignments 20 times. A later analysis grouped co-occurring TCRs with DBSCAN, adding TCRdist sequence similarity when clustering within HLA-allele-positive subsets. For co-occurrence clustering, repertoires with fewer than 30,000 or more than 120,000 public chains were excluded, along with about five repertoires with anomalous nucleotide sharing. In its TCRdb copy, this immuneACCESS table keeps in-frame sequences only and misses some clones. Where compared with another copy, unresolved V genes explain less than half of these, and the others have no known cause. V, J and clone size are those of that table, while D and trimming were read from the DNA. Present in this sample are roughly 290,000 clones, 75% to 90% of which were seen just once. About 0.3% of the sample goes to the ten largest clones.

This entry belongs to a study of cytomegalovirus exposure and HLA in healthy donors (dated by TCRdb to about 2017). Some background on the complete study: An earlier analysis of several hundred of the donors reported about 290 Gb of sequence data and 100 million to 140 million unique TCR beta sequences from 150 million to 200 million T cells. Approximately 310 gigabases of sequencing data and tens of millions of unique TCR sequences made up an early release that covered roughly 670 HLA-typed donors. Of the approximately 400 genotyped donors, approximately 81% were placed in the genetic ancestry cluster associated with self-reported Caucasian donors. The study aimed to test whether signatures of past pathogen exposure could be identified by cataloging public T cell receptors. The study used immunosequencing to profile the T cell repertoires of about 670 subjects and linked those repertoires to cytomegalovirus serostatus. Along with the roughly 670-subject first cohort, a separate validation cohort of over a hundred different subjects was used. To predict cytomegalovirus infection status, the study combined high-throughput TCR immunosequencing, statistical association of individual TCRs with disease status, and machine learning. A later analysis re-analyzed previously published TCR beta repertoires from about 600 donors and added high-resolution HLA genotyping to study TCR occurrence patterns. Rather than drawing on any new phenotypic data, the later analysis identified candidate immune exposures from TCR beta sequences and the way those sequences occurred across donors. An earlier analysis of several hundred of the donors used high-throughput TCR beta sequencing to judge whether each TCR beta V gene segment behaved as functional or pseudogenic. Donor age, sex, ethnicity and CMV serostatus were compiled alongside the repertoire data. Genome-wide SNP genotypes for about three fifths of the roughly 670 donors were used in a later genetic analysis, which treated that subset as a discovery cohort. Every repertoire in the discovery cohort had been generated on one and the same sequencing platform. Both class I and class II loci were covered by HLA typing, at four-digit resolution. The number of donors typed differed by locus, with about 629-640 for A, B, C, DRB1 and DQB1, around 500 for DQA1, approximately 580 for DPA1, and about 450 for DPB1. Roughly five DR-DQ haplotypes were handled as single units for association and clustering, since linkage in the cohort was strong. Among about 360 genotyped donors of the cohort, an average of 235,054 unique TCR beta nucleotide sequences were sequenced per donor, around 18% of them non-productive. Overall study outcomes, separate from this receptor: A further reported finding was that TCR beta sequences accurately predicted the HLA-A and HLA-B alleles for most subjects in the first cohort. According to a later analysis, parvovirus B19, influenza, CMV and Epstein-Barr virus appeared linked to several top co-occurrence clusters. A cluster of highly shared sequence variants was judged likely to represent a technical artifact of the sequencing pipeline. CMV serostatus was the only immune exposure information available for the cohort. In both the original and validation cohorts, the classifier was reported to diagnose cytomegalovirus status with high specificity and sensitivity. A few of the identified cytomegalovirus-associated TCR beta chains were confirmed in vitro to be specific for cytomegalovirus antigens. According to a later analysis, most CMV-associated TCR beta chains appeared to be HLA-restricted, and the HLA associations seemed to be driven largely by CMV exposure. In a later genetic analysis, a missense DCLRE1C variant was associated with V-gene and J-gene trimming of TCR beta chains, and the association was replicated in an independent cohort. A later analysis found that HLA-associated TCR beta chains were more clonally expanded and had lower generation probabilities than equally common non-associated chains. Linkage disequilibrium might explain the correlated functional status among segregating V segments, but an unknown experimental factor could not be excluded. Most TCR sequences were seen in very few donors, while some public TCRs were found in many individuals. The cohort was sequenced for TCR beta chains only, and without alpha or paired-chain data the features that could be detected were limited. In a later genetic analysis, fewer N-insertions in productive TCRs were reported among donors in an Asian-associated ancestry cluster than the roughly 700-donor mean. Some 15 rarely observed V segments, including chromosome 9 orphons, were excluded from the earlier analysis of several hundred of the donors because counts were too low. Assigning TCR associations to individual alleles was difficult when HLA alleles, especially DR and DQ, strongly co-occurred. Because some donors lacked HLA typing at each locus, the association tests relied only on the typed subset. Presence/absence analyses assumed roughly uniform sequencing depth across donors, an assumption that may not hold. At a false discovery rate of 0.05, a later analysis linked roughly 17,000 TCR beta sequences to specific HLA alleles. A later analysis found that TCR association rates varied across HLA loci, with DRB1 alleles showing the most associated TCRs and HLA-C alleles the fewest. Broadly in line with IMGT annotations, most TCR beta V segments showed up in productive rearrangements about 90% or about 30% of the time in an earlier analysis of around 600 of the donors. The authors suggested that the approach could potentially be extended to other disease states and immunological phenotypes. A total of some 180 TCR beta chains were listed by the study as associated with cytomegalovirus.

The cohort consisted of more than 650 healthy bone marrow donors. At the time of sampling, all cohort members were nominally healthy, though unrecorded immune exposures were likely present. The donor tested CMV seronegative, placing the donor among the 350 to 400 seronegative members of the cohort. Each donor provided a peripheral blood sample, and peripheral blood mononuclear cells were used for TCR beta sequencing. The Qiagen DNeasy Blood Extraction Kit was used to extract genomic DNA from the blood cell samples. This TCR derives from a girl aged 2 to 10 in good health and CMV-seronegative. Sequencing used PBMCs.

The CDR3 sequence is CASSSRAVQSTDTQYF. The DNA sequence is TGTGCCAGCAGCTCGCGAGCGGTGCAAAGCACAGATACGCAGTATTTT. The chain is made from TRBV7-8 and TRBJ2-3; a tentative D match to TRBD2 spans 5 bases. V sheds 4 bases and J sheds 0 bases, leaving 14 bases between their ends. For CDR1 and CDR2, the germline V gene lists SGHVS and FQNEAQ. The CDR3 runs 16 residues from the cysteine to the phenylalanine. Only the CDR3 region is kept as DNA, spanning 48 bases read in frame from base 1.